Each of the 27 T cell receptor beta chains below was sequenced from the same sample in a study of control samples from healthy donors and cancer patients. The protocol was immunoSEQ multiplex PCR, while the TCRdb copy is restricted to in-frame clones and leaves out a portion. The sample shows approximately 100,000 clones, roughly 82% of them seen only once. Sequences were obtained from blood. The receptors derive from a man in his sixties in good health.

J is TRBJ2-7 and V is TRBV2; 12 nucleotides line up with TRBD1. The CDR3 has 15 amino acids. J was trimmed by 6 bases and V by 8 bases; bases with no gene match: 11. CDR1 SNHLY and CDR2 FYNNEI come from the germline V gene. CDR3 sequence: CASLSSGTGGVEQYF. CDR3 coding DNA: TGTGCCAGCTTGAGCTCCGGGACAGGGGGCGTCGAGCAGTACTTC. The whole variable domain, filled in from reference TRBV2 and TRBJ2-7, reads EPEVTQTPSHQVTQMGQEVILRCVPISNHLYFYWYRQILGQKVEFLVSFYNNEISEKSEIFDDQFSVERPDGSNFTLKIRSTKLEDSAMYFCASLSSGTGGVEQYFGPGTRLTVT.

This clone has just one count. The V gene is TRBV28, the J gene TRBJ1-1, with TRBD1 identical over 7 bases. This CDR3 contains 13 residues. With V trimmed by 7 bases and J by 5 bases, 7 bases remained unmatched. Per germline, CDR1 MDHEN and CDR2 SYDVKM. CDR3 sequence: CASKGQVRTEAFF. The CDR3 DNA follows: TGTGCCAGCAAAGGACAGGTTAGGACTGAAGCTTTCTTT.

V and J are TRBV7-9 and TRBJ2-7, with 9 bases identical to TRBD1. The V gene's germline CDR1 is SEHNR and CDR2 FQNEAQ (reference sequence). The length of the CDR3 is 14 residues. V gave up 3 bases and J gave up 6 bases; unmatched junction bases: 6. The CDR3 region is CASSLTGGELEQYF. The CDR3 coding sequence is TGTGCCAGCAGCTTGACAGGGGGTGAACTCGAGCAGTACTTC.

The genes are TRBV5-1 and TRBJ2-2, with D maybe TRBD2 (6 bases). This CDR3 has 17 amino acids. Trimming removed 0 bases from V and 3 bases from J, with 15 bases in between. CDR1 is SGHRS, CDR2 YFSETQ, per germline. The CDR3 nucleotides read TGCGCCAGCAGCTTGGCCAAAGGAGGAGGGTACACCGGGGAGCTGTTTTTT. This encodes CASSLAKGGGYTGELFF.

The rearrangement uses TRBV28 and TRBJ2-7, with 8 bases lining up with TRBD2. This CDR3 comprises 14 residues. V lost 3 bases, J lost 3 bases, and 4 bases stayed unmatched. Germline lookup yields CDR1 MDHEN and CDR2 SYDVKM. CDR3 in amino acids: CASSLLAGNYEQYF. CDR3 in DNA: TGTGCCAGCAGTTTGCTAGCGGGTAACTACGAGCAGTACTTC.

CDR3 bases: TGTGCCAGCAGCCAAGAAGTGAAGGGTGGGGGGGAGACCCAGTACTTC. As protein: CASSQEVKGGGETQYF. This rearrangement joins TRBV4-2 to TRBJ2-5; the D gene is possibly TRBD2 (6 bases). V lost 0 bases and J lost 5, with 16 bases in between. The CDR3 is made up of 16 amino acids. The germline CDR1 and CDR2 sequences are LGHNA and YNFKEQ.

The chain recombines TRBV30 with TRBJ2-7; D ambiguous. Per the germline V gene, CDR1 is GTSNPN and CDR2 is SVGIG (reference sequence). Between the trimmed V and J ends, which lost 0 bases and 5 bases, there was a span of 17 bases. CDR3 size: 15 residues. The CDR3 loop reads CAWSVPSWYVHEQYF. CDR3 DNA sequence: TGTGCCTGGAGTGTACCTTCGTGGTACGTCCACGAGCAGTACTTC.

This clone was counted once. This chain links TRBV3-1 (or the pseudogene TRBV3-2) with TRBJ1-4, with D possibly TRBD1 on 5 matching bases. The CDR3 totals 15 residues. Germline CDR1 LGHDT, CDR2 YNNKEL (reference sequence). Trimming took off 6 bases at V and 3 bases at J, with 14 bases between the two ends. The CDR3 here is CASRLGTAANEKLFF. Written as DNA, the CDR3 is TGTGCCAGCAGACTCGGGACCGCTGCTAATGAAAAACTGTTTTTT.

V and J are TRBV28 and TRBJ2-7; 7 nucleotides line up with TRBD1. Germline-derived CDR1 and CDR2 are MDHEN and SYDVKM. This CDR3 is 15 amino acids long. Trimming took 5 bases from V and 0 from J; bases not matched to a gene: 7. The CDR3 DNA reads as TGTGCCAGCAGTCCCACAGGGGCGAGCTCCTACGAGCAGTACTTC. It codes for CASSPTGASSYEQYF.

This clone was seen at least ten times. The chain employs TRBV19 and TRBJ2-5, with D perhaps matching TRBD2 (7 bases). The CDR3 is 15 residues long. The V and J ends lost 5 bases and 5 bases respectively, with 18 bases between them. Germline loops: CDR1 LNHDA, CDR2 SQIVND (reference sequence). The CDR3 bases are TGTGCCAGTAGTCTCGGGCGGGGGCCGGAGGAGACCCAGTACTTC. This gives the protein CASSLGRGPEETQYF.

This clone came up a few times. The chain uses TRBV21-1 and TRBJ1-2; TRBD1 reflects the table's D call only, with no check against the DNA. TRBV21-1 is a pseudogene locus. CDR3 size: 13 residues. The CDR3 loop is CASRKGQGQGYTF. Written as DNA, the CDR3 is TGTGCCAGCAGGAAGGGACAGGGGCAGGGCTACACCTTC.

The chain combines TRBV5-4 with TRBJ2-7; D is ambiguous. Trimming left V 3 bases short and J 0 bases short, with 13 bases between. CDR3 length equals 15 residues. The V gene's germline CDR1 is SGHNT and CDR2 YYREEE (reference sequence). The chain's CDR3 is CASSSFSVGSYEQYF. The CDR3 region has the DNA TGTGCCAGCAGCTCTTTTTCTGTTGGCTCCTACGAGCAGTACTTC.

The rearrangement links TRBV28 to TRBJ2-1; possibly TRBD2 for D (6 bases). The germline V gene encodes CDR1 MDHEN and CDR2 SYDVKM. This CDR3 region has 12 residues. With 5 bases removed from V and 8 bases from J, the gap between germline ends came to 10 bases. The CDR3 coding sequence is TGTGCCAGCAGTCCTAGCGTACATGAGCAGTTCTTC. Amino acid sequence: CASSPSVHEQFF.

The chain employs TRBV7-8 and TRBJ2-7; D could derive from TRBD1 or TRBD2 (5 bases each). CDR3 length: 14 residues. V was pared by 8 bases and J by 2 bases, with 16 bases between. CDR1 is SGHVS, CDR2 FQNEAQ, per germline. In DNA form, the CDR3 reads TGTGCCAGCTCAGTCCGGGACGGTACCTACGAGCAGTACTTC. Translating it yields CASSVRDGTYEQYF.

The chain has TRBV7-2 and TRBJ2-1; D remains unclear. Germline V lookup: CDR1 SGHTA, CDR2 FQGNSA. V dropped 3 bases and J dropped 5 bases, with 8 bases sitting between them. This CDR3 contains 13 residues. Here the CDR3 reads CASSFRRNNEQFF. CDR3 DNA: TGTGCCAGCAGCTTCCGCAGGAACAATGAGCAGTTCTTC.

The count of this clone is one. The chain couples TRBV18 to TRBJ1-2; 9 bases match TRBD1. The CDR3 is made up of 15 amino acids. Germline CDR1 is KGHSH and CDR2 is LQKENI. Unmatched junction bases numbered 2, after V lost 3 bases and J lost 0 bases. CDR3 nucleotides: TGTGCCAGCTCACCCGGGACAGGGACTAACTATGGCTACACCTTC. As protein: CASSPGTGTNYGYTF.

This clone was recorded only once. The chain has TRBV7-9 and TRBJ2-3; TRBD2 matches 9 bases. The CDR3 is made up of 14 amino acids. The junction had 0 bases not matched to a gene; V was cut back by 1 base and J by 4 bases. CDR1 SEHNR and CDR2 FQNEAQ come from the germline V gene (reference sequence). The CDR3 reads CASSLGTSADTQYF. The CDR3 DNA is TGTGCCAGCAGCTTAGGGACTAGCGCAGATACGCAGTATTTT.

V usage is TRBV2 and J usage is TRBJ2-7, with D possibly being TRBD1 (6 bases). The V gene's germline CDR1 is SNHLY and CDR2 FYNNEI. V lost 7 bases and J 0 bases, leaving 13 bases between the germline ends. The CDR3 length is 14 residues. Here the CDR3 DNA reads TGTGCCAGCACCCGGACAGCAAGCTCCTACGAGCAGTACTTC. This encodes CASTRTASSYEQYF.

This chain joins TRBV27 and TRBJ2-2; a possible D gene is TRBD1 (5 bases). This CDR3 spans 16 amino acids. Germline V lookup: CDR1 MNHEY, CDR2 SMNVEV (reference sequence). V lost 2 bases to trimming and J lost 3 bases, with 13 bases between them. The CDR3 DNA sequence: TGTGCCAGCAGTTTAGGTAGGGGTCGCGACACCGGGGAGCTGTTTTTT. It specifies CASSLGRGRDTGELFF.

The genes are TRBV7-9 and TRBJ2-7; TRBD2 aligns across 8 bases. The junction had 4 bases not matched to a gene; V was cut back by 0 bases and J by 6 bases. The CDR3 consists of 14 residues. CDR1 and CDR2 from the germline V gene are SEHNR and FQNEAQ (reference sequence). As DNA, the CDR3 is TGTGCCAGCAGCTTAGCAGTGGCGGGGGGCGAGCAGTACTTC. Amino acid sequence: CASSLAVAGGEQYF.

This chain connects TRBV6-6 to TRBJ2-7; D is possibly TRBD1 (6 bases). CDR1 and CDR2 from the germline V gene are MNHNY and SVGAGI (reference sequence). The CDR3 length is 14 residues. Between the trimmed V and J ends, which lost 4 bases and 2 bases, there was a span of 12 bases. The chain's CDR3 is CASSSRGLTYEQYF. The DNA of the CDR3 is TGTGCCAGCAGTTCCAGGGGCCTGACCTACGAGCAGTACTTC.

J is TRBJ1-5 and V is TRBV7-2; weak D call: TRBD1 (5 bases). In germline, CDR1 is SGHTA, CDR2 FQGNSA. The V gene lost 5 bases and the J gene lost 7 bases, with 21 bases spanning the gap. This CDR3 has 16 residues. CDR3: CASSPSGTQLDQPQHF. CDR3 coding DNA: TGTGCCAGCAGCCCCTCCGGGACCCAGCTCGACCAGCCCCAGCATTTT.

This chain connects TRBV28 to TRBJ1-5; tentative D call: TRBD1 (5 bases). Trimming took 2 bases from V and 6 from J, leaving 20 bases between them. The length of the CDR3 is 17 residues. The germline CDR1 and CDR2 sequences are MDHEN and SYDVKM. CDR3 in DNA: TGTGCCAGCAGTTTAAGCCCGCAGGGCCGTCAGCCTCAGCCCCAGCATTTT. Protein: CASSLSPQGRQPQPQHF.

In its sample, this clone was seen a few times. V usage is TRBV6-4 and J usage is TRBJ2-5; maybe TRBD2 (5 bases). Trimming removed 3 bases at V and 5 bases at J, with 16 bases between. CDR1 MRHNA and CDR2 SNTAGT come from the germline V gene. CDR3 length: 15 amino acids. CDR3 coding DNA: TGTGCCAGCAGTGAGAGGTCTGGGTCGGGGGAGACCCAGTACTTC. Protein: CASSERSGSGETQYF.

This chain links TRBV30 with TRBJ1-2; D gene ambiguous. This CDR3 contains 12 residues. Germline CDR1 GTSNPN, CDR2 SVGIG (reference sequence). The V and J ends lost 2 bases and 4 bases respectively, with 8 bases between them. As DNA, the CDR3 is TGTGCCTGGAGTATAGGCGGCTATGGCTACACCTTC. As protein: CAWSIGGYGYTF.

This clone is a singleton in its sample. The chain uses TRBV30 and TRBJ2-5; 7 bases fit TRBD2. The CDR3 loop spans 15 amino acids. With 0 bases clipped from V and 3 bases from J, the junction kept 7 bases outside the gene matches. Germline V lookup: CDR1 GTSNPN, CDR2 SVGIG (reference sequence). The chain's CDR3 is CAWSVSGTKKETQYF. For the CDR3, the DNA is TGTGCCTGGAGTGTATCAGGGACTAAAAAAGAGACCCAGTACTTC.

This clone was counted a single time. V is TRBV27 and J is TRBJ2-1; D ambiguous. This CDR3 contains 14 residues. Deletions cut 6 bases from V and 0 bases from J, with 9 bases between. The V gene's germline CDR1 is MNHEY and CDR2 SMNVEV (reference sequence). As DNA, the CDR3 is TGTGCCAGCAGGGAATCTTTCTCCTACAATGAGCAGTTCTTC. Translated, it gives CASRESFSYNEQFF.